The 21 T cell receptor beta chains reported below all come from one sample, sequenced in a study of beta chain features in type 1 diabetes. Broader study findings: Type 1 diabetes patients showed a moderate but significant shortening of TCRB CDR3s in all four CD4+ subsets.

The antigens of these receptors remain unknown. Sequenced material consisted of expressed TCRB transcripts (all of the isolated RNA was reverse transcribed). This table comes from immunoSEQ multiplex PCR, and its TCRdb copy is limited to in-frame clones, with some not included. The profile shows just under 150,000 clones, around 13% of them singletons. The sequenced sample consisted of central memory CD4+ T cells from blood. The receptor source for this set is a man aged 18 to 29 with type 1 diabetes.

This clone has more than one count but fewer than ten. The chain combines TRBV5-1 with TRBJ2-7; D is undetermined. This CDR3 comprises 12 residues. Trimming cost V 1 base and J 2 bases, with 4 bases left between them. The germline CDR1 and CDR2 sequences are SGHRS and YFSETQ. This CDR3 reads CASSLTAYEQYF. CDR3 bases: TGCGCCAGCAGCTTGACGGCCTACGAGCAGTACTTC.

This clone came up a few times. This chain joins TRBV7-9 and TRBJ2-7; D could derive from TRBD1 or TRBD2 (5 bases each). The CDR3 sequence is 14 residues long. CDR1 is SEHNR, CDR2 FQNEAQ, per germline (reference sequence). V gave up 7 bases and J gave up 0 bases, with 13 bases separating them. The CDR3 region has the DNA TGTGCCAGCACCTCCGGGGCCCTCTCCTACGAGCAGTACTTC. It yields the protein CASTSGALSYEQYF.

The CDR3 DNA follows: TGTGCCAGCTCACTCGCCGAGTCTGGGGCCAACGTCCTGACTTTC. Its protein product is CASSLAESGANVLTF. V usage is TRBV18 and J usage is TRBJ2-6; unclear D gene. The CDR3 contains 15 residues. Trimming removed 4 bases at V and 1 base at J, with 8 bases between. CDR1 and CDR2 from the germline V gene are KGHSH and LQKENI.

This clone has more than one count but fewer than ten. This chain connects TRBV29-1 to TRBJ1-5; perhaps TRBD1 as D (6 bases). CDR3 size: 14 residues. V lost 4 bases and J lost 7, with 17 bases in between. CDR1 and CDR2 from the germline V gene are SQVTM and ANQGSEA. The CDR3 is CSVARGGEDQPQHF. For the CDR3, the DNA is TGCAGCGTTGCCAGGGGAGGGGAAGACCAGCCCCAGCATTTT.

This clone was seen only once. This CDR3 reads CASSYSIPDVYGYTF. The CDR3 nucleotides are TGTGCCAGCAGTTACTCTATCCCGGACGTCTATGGCTACACCTTC. The chain is built from TRBV6-5 and TRBJ1-2; D is ambiguous. This CDR3 spans 15 amino acids. V was pared by 0 bases and J by 4 bases, with 12 bases between. The V gene's germline CDR1 is MNHEY and CDR2 SVGAGI.

This clone appeared a few times. The V gene is TRBV4-2, the J gene TRBJ1-1, with D maybe TRBD1 (5 bases). CDR1 and CDR2 (germline): LGHNA, YNFKEQ. The length of the CDR3 is 15 residues. V was shortened by 1 base and J by 2 bases, with 11 bases between the two germline ends. CDR3 in amino acids: CASSQVGDGNTEAFF. The CDR3 DNA sequence: TGTGCCAGCAGCCAAGTCGGGGACGGTAACACTGAAGCTTTCTTT.

This clone was found many times. The sample contains more than one DNA sequence encoding this CDR3. This chain joins TRBV2 and TRBJ2-3; TRBD1 or TRBD2 may be the D gene (6 bases each). CDR1 and CDR2 (germline): SNHLY, FYNNEI. This CDR3 has 13 residues. Trimming removed 11 bases at V and 3 bases at J, with 15 bases between. CDR3 sequence reads: CARDLQGTDTQYF. The CDR3, as DNA: TGTGCCCGGGACTTACAGGGAACAGATACGCAGTATTTT.

The DNA for the CDR3 is TGTGCCAGTCAGGGGGTCGGTCAGCCCCAGCATTTT. Its protein is CASQGVGQPQHF. V gene TRBV28 combines with J gene TRBJ1-5; 7 bases align to TRBD1. Germline CDR1 reads MDHEN; CDR2 reads SYDVKM. J gave up 6 bases and V 9 bases, and 5 bases lay outside the gene matches. The CDR3 covers 12 residues.

This clone has only a few counts. Other DNA sequences in the sample encode the same CDR3. The gene calls are TRBV20-1 and TRBJ1-2; unclear D gene. Germline CDR1 DFQATT, CDR2 SNEGSKA (reference sequence). The V end lost 5 bases, the J end lost 5 bases, and 6 bases lay between the germline ends. The CDR3 has 10 amino acids. The CDR3 bases are TGCAGTGCTGCGGGGTATGGCTACACCTTC. Translated, it gives CSAAGYGYTF.

The sample holds a few counts of this clone. The chain is built from TRBV2 and TRBJ2-3, with unresolved D. The CDR3 runs 13 residues. The V and J ends lost 3 bases and 3 bases respectively, with 7 bases between them. The germline gives CDR1 SNHLY, CDR2 FYNNEI. This CDR3 reads CASSESGTDTQYF. In nucleotides, the CDR3 is TGTGCCAGCAGTGAGAGTGGTACAGATACGCAGTATTTT.

The sample holds a few counts of this clone. The chain recombines TRBV5-1 with TRBJ2-7; D remains ambiguous. The CDR3 extends over 14 amino acids. Trimming left V 4 bases short and J 6 bases short, with 17 bases between. The germline gives CDR1 SGHRS, CDR2 YFSETQ. The CDR3 spells CASSTIDSLGEQYF. The CDR3 DNA sequence: TGCGCCAGCAGCACCATAGACTCTCTGGGCGAGCAGTACTTC.

This clone was counted a few times. The chain couples TRBV19 to TRBJ2-7; 7 nucleotides match TRBD1. Per the germline V gene, CDR1 is LNHDA and CDR2 is SQIVND (reference sequence). The V segment lost 6 bases and the J segment 5 bases; nucleotides outside the gene matches: 10. The CDR3 loop spans 14 amino acids. This CDR3 is CASSGNLGGHEQYF. CDR3 coding DNA: TGTGCCAGTAGCGGGAACCTAGGGGGCCACGAGCAGTACTTC. Full variable domain (missing parts from reference TRBV19 and TRBJ2-7): DGGITQSPKYLFRKEGQNVTLSCEQNLNHDAMYWYRQDPGQGLRLIYYSQIVNDFQKGDIAEGYSVSREKKESFPLTVTSAQKNPTAFYLCASSGNLGGHEQYFGPGTRLTVT.

The sample holds a few counts of this clone. The rearrangement joins TRBV2 to TRBJ1-1; D gene ambiguous. CDR3 length equals 12 residues. Trimming stripped 7 bases from V and 7 bases from J, with 13 bases between. In germline, CDR1 is SNHLY, CDR2 FYNNEI. The CDR3 loop reads CASIPTDREAFF. Here the CDR3 DNA reads TGTGCCAGCATTCCTACAGACCGTGAAGCTTTCTTT. Complete variable domain (other parts from reference TRBV2 and TRBJ1-1): EPEVTQTPSHQVTQMGQEVILRCVPISNHLYFYWYRQILGQKVEFLVSFYNNEISEKSEIFDDQFSVERPDGSNFTLKIRSTKLEDSAMYFCASIPTDREAFFGQGTRLTVV.

CDR3 DNA sequence: TGCGCCAGCAGCCCCGGACTAGCGGGGAACCAAGAGACCCAGTACTTC. It is translated as CASSPGLAGNQETQYF. This chain links TRBV5-1 with TRBJ2-5; 12 nucleotides line up with TRBD2. The CDR3 is made up of 16 amino acids. The V gene end was trimmed by 4 bases and the J gene end by 0 bases; junction bases not matched to a gene: 4. Germline CDR1 and CDR2: SGHRS and YFSETQ. Variable domain in full (rest from reference TRBV5-1 and TRBJ2-5): KAGVTQTPRYLIKTRGQQVTLSCSPISGHRSVSWYQQTPGQGLQFLFEYFSETQRNKGNFPGRFSGRQFSNSRSEMNVSTLELGDSALYLCASSPGLAGNQETQYFGPGTRLLVL.

This rearrangement joins TRBV7-9 to TRBJ1-2, with D unclear. This CDR3 has 11 residues. V was trimmed by 1 base and J by 8 bases, leaving 5 bases between them. Germline V gene data show CDR1 as SEHNR and CDR2 as FQNEAQ (reference sequence). The chain's CDR3 is CASSLERGYTF. The CDR3 DNA reads TGTGCCAGCAGCTTAGAGCGGGGCTACACCTTC.

This clone was counted only a few times. The chain has TRBV7-7 and TRBJ2-3; 10 bases match TRBD2. This CDR3 comprises 15 residues. V lost 5 bases and J lost 5; bases outside the gene matches: 7. CDR1 is SSHAT and CDR2 is FNYEAQ in the germline V gene (reference sequence). CDR3 DNA sequence: TGTGCCAGCAGCGCCACTAGCGGGGCTGGAGATACGCAGTATTTT. It translates to CASSATSGAGDTQYF.

This clone appeared once. The chain joins TRBV6-5 to TRBJ2-7, with 8 bases fitting TRBD2. This CDR3 is 15 amino acids long. The junction had 8 bases not matched to a gene; V was cut back by 4 bases and J by 3 bases. The V gene's germline CDR1 is MNHEY and CDR2 SVGAGI. DNA of the CDR3: TGTGCCAGCAGTTTGTGGCGGGGGGTAGACTACGAGCAGTACTTC. Amino acid sequence: CASSLWRGVDYEQYF.

The table lists this clone with a few counts. The CDR3 region is CASRRGGVTDTQYF. The DNA of the CDR3 is TGTGCCAGCAGACGCGGGGGTGTTACGGATACGCAGTATTTT. This chain links TRBV27 with TRBJ2-3; 7 bases are a match to TRBD2. V trimming: 6 bases; J trimming: 6 bases; junction bases outside the gene matches: 9. The CDR3 length is 14 residues. CDR1 and CDR2 (germline): MNHEY, SMNVEV (reference sequence).

V usage is TRBV19 and J usage is TRBJ2-2; the D is unclear. The CDR3 spans 11 residues. Deletions cut 1 base from V and 10 bases from J, with 4 bases between. The V gene's germline CDR1 is LNHDA and CDR2 SQIVND (reference sequence). CDR3 residues: CASSIVEELFF. In DNA form, the CDR3 reads TGTGCCAGTAGTATAGTGGAGGAGCTGTTTTTT.

The V gene is TRBV29-1, the J gene TRBJ1-2, with 7 bases fitting TRBD1. The trim removed 4 bases at V and 3 bases at J, leaving 2 bases unmatched. Germline loops: CDR1 SQVTM, CDR2 ANQGSEA. This CDR3 spans 12 amino acids. The CDR3, as DNA: TGCAGCGTTGGACAGGGACACTATGGCTACACCTTC. This encodes CSVGQGHYGYTF.

The chain has TRBV4-1 and TRBJ1-5; no firm D call. CDR3 length equals 13 residues. Trimming shortened V by 0 bases and J by 7 bases, and 7 bases separated the two germline ends. Germline CDR1 MGHRA, CDR2 YSYEKL. The CDR3 loop reads CASSQDNEQPQHF. The CDR3 region has the DNA TGCGCCAGCAGCCAAGATAATGAACAGCCCCAGCATTTT.